This T cell receptor beta chain derives from a study of CD8 T cells in ankylosing spondylitis. One entry per CDR3 protein results from TCRdb running MiXCR on the 5' RACE reads. The sample consists of approximately 300,000 distinct CDR3 sequences, roughly 8% of them appearing once. Regarding the study as a whole: A TCR beta motif of eight highly homologous variants appeared characteristic of ankylosing spondylitis blood.

Comment on this clonotype: What it recognizes is unknown.

Input material: blood, either unsorted or a sorted T cell fraction (not recorded which). The clonotype was recovered from a male donor with ankylosing spondylitis.

CDR3 nucleotide sequence: TGTGCCAGCAGCCCGGGGCTAGTGGGGTCACCTTACTACAATGAGCAGTTCTTC. Its translation is CASSPGLVGSPYYNEQFF. The chain carries TRBV5-5 and TRBJ2-1; TRBD1 or TRBD2 may be the D gene (5 bases each). From germline, CDR1 is SGHKS and CDR2 YYEKEE (reference sequence). The V and J ends lost 4 bases and 3 bases respectively, with 23 bases between them. The CDR3 sequence is 18 residues long.